This record covers a single TCR beta chain. Clones were sequenced by immunoSEQ multiplex PCR, and TCRdb holds only the in-frame ones, with some missing. Here the sample spans 100,000 to 150,000 clones, roughly 93% being singletons. This specimen comes from a study of OX40 agonist ivuxolimab in advanced cancers. Sequenced material: CD4+ or CD8+ T cells sorted from blood, taken in a trial of the OX40 agonist ivuxolimab. This clonotype was obtained from an adult with an advanced solid tumor such as melanoma, head and neck, liver or kidney cancer.

CDR3 nucleotide sequence: TGTGCCAGCAGCTTAGGGGCTAGCGGGCATCAAGAGACCCAGTACTTC. It yields the protein CASSLGASGHQETQYF. This sequence joins TRBV11-3 and TRBJ2-5, with 8 bases fitting TRBD2. CDR3 length equals 16 residues. The ends lost 1 base at V and 2 bases at J; junction bases unmatched: 6. Germline V gene data show CDR1 as SGHNT and CDR2 as YENEEA.